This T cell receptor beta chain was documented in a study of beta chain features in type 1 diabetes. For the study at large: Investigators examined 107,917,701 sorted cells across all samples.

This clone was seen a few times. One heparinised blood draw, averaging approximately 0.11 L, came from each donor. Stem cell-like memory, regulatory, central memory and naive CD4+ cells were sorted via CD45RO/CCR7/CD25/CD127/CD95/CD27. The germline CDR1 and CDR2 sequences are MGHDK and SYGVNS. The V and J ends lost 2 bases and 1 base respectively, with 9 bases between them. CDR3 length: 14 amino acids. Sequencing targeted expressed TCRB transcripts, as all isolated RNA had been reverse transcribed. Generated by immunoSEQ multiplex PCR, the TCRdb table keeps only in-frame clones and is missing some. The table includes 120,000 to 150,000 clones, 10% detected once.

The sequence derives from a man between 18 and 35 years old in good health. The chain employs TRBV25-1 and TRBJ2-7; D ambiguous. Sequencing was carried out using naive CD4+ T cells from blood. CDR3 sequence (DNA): TGTGCCAGCAGTGAACAAGACACGTCCTACGAGCAGTACTTC. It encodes CASSEQDTSYEQYF.